The rows below give T cell receptor beta chains drawn from one sample of a study of post-analysis software for immune sequencing data. Each CDR3 protein is one row after TCRdb ran MiXCR on the PCR reads. The repertoire consists of approximately 630,000 distinct CDR3 sequences, with 59% occurring once and the leading ten covering approximately 10%. The sample taken for sequencing was blood. All receptors come from a girl aged 2-10 years with multiple sclerosis. Both conserved end residues are part of each CDR3. D genes are given only for firm matches. A row's size may be missing; if present it is once, few, many or a size class.

abundance: NA; j_gene: TRBJ2-1; v_gene: TRBV10-3; d_gene: TRBD1; CDR3nt: TGTGCCATCAGTGAGGGACAGGGTAATGTAAATGAGCAGTTCTTC; CDR3aa: CAISEGQGNVNEQFF
abundance: once; j_gene: TRBJ2-1; v_gene: TRBV5-1; d_gene: NA; CDR3nt: TGCGCCAGCAGCTTTAAAGGGGGGGCCCTTCATGCTTACAATGAGCAGTTCTTC; CDR3aa: CASSFKGGALHAYNEQFF
abundance: NA; j_gene: TRBJ2-3; v_gene: TRBV20-1; d_gene: NA; CDR3nt: TGCAGTGCCCGATCCCCCGTTGACGGTCCAGATACGCAGTATTTT; CDR3aa: CSARSPVDGPDTQYF
abundance: NA; j_gene: TRBJ2-1; v_gene: TRBV7-2; d_gene: NA; CDR3nt: TGTGCCAGCAGCTTAGGATCTGCAGGGGTAAATGAGCAGTTCTTC; CDR3aa: CASSLGSAGVNEQFF
abundance: NA; j_gene: TRBJ1-2; v_gene: TRBV4-2; d_gene: TRBD1; CDR3nt: TGTGCCAGCAGCCAAGACGGGACAGGGGTCGCGAGCTATGGCTACACCTTC; CDR3aa: CASSQDGTGVASYGYTF
abundance: once; j_gene: TRBJ1-1; v_gene: TRBV7-2; d_gene: NA; CDR3nt: TGTGCCAGCAGCTCCGGACCGGTGGCTGAAGCTTTCTTT; CDR3aa: CASSSGPVAEAFF
abundance: few; j_gene: TRBJ2-5; v_gene: TRBV29-1; d_gene: NA; CDR3nt: TGCAGCGTCACTGGGGGTGCGGAGGGAGAGACCCAGTACTTC; CDR3aa: CSVTGGAEGETQYF
abundance: few; j_gene: TRBJ2-7; v_gene: TRBV7-9; d_gene: NA; CDR3nt: TGTGCCAGCAGCTTAGACAGGTCCGGCGAGCAGTACTTC; CDR3aa: CASSLDRSGEQYF
abundance: NA; j_gene: TRBJ1-2; v_gene: TRBV7-9; d_gene: NA; CDR3nt: TGTGCCAGCAGCTTAGAGGGGCGATCTAACTATGGCTACACCTTC; CDR3aa: CASSLEGRSNYGYTF
abundance: NA; j_gene: TRBJ2-3; v_gene: TRBV7-6; d_gene: TRBD2; CDR3nt: TGTGCCAGCAGCCAACAGACTAGCGGGGGGTCAGATACGCAGTATTTT; CDR3aa: CASSQQTSGGSDTQYF
abundance: few; j_gene: TRBJ2-5; v_gene: TRBV28; d_gene: NA; CDR3nt: TGTGCCAGCAGTTCCGTGGAAGAGACCCAGTACTTC; CDR3aa: CASSSVEETQYF
abundance: NA; j_gene: TRBJ1-2; v_gene: TRBV11-2; d_gene: NA; CDR3nt: TGTGCCAGCACCCCGGTGGGCTACTATGGCTACACCTTC; CDR3aa: CASTPVGYYGYTF
abundance: NA; j_gene: TRBJ1-4; v_gene: TRBV20-1; d_gene: TRBD1; CDR3nt: TGCAGTGCGTACAGGGGGCGGAATGAAAAACTGTTTTTT; CDR3aa: CSAYRGRNEKLFF
abundance: NA; j_gene: TRBJ2-3; v_gene: TRBV6-1; d_gene: NA; CDR3nt: TGTGCCAGCCCCCACACCGGACCAGCAGTGTTTGTGGATACGCAGTATTTT; CDR3aa: CASPHTGPAVFVDTQYF
abundance: once; j_gene: TRBJ2-7; v_gene: TRBV6-5; d_gene: NA; CDR3nt: TGTGCCAGCAGCTACGCGCGGGGTTTCGGCTACGAGCAGTACTTC; CDR3aa: CASSYARGFGYEQYF
abundance: few; j_gene: TRBJ1-2; v_gene: TRBV12-3/TRBV12-4; d_gene: NA; CDR3nt: TGTGCCAGCAGTTTAGCCCAGGGTGCTATAGGCTACACCTTC; CDR3aa: CASSLAQGAIGYTF
abundance: NA; j_gene: TRBJ2-7; v_gene: TRBV20-1; d_gene: NA; CDR3nt: TGCAGTGCTAGACCCCCGGGCCTCACCACCGAGCAGTACTTC; CDR3aa: CSARPPGLTTEQYF
abundance: NA; j_gene: TRBJ1-6; v_gene: TRBV5-1; d_gene: NA; CDR3nt: TGCGCCAGCAGCTTGGATGGAAATATCAATTCACCCCTCCACTTT; CDR3aa: CASSLDGNINSPLHF
abundance: NA; j_gene: TRBJ2-7; v_gene: TRBV7-7; d_gene: TRBD2; CDR3nt: TGTGCTAGCAGCTTAGTCCAGCGGGAGGGAACCCACGAGCAGTACTTC; CDR3aa: CASSLVQREGTHEQYF
abundance: few; j_gene: TRBJ2-1; v_gene: TRBV9; d_gene: NA; CDR3nt: TGTGCCAGCAGGGGGAGCGGGGAGCAGTTCTTC; CDR3aa: CASRGSGEQFF
abundance: NA; j_gene: TRBJ1-2; v_gene: TRBV7-9; d_gene: NA; CDR3nt: TGTGCCAGCAGCAAGGGACCGCCGAACGGCTACACCTTC; CDR3aa: CASSKGPPNGYTF
abundance: NA; j_gene: TRBJ2-7; v_gene: TRBV28; d_gene: TRBD2; CDR3nt: TGTGCCAGCAGAGTTACGGGACTAGCGTACTCCTACGAGCAGTACTTC; CDR3aa: CASRVTGLAYSYEQYF
abundance: NA; j_gene: TRBJ2-7; v_gene: TRBV5-1; d_gene: TRBD2; CDR3nt: TGCGCCAGCAGCTTGAAGCGGGAGAGCTCCTACAATGAGCAGTACTTC; CDR3aa: CASSLKRESSYNEQYF
abundance: few; j_gene: TRBJ2-5; v_gene: TRBV7-2; d_gene: TRBD2; CDR3nt: TGTGCCAGCAGCATCACTAGCGGGGGAGAGACCCAGTACTTC; CDR3aa: CASSITSGGETQYF
abundance: once; j_gene: TRBJ2-1; v_gene: TRBV7-2; d_gene: NA; CDR3nt: TGTGCCAGCAGCTTAGGCGGGGTAGGTGAGCAGTTCTTC; CDR3aa: CASSLGGVGEQFF
abundance: NA; j_gene: TRBJ2-5; v_gene: TRBV18; d_gene: NA; CDR3nt: TGTGCCAGCTTCGGACAGCCGCAAGAGACCCAGTACTTC; CDR3aa: CASFGQPQETQYF
abundance: NA; j_gene: TRBJ2-6; v_gene: TRBV7-3; d_gene: NA; CDR3nt: TGTGCCAGCAGTTTAATAACGAGTGCTGGGGCCAACGTCCTGACTTTC; CDR3aa: CASSLITSAGANVLTF
abundance: NA; j_gene: TRBJ1-2; v_gene: TRBV7-9; d_gene: NA; CDR3nt: TGTGCCAGCAGCGACAAGATTAACTATGGCTACACCTTC; CDR3aa: CASSDKINYGYTF
abundance: NA; j_gene: TRBJ1-1; v_gene: TRBV5-5; d_gene: NA; CDR3nt: TGTGCCAGCAGCTTCATCGCAGGGCAGACGGGAACTGAAGCTTTCTTT; CDR3aa: CASSFIAGQTGTEAFF
abundance: NA; j_gene: TRBJ1-4; v_gene: TRBV5-1; d_gene: TRBD1; CDR3nt: TGCGCCAGCAGCCCCGGACAGGGGGCGAATAATGAAAAACTGTTTTTT; CDR3aa: CASSPGQGANNEKLFF
abundance: once; j_gene: TRBJ2-5; v_gene: TRBV9; d_gene: NA; CDR3nt: TGTGCCAGCAGCGTAGGTATCGCAGAGACCCAGTACTTC; CDR3aa: CASSVGIAETQYF
abundance: NA; j_gene: TRBJ2-3; v_gene: TRBV20-1; d_gene: NA; CDR3nt: TGCAGTGCTAAAACGGGGGGCGAAGGTACGCAGTATTTT; CDR3aa: CSAKTGGEGTQYF
abundance: NA; j_gene: TRBJ2-1; v_gene: TRBV7-8; d_gene: NA; CDR3nt: TGTGCCGACCCCCTCAGGGGCCCGGTGAATGAGCAGTTCTTC; CDR3aa: CADPLRGPVNEQFF
abundance: NA; j_gene: TRBJ2-5; v_gene: TRBV7-2; d_gene: TRBD1; CDR3nt: TGTGCCAGCAGTCGGGACAGGGCAGAGACCCAGTACTTC; CDR3aa: CASSRDRAETQYF
abundance: NA; j_gene: TRBJ2-1; v_gene: TRBV20-1; d_gene: NA; CDR3nt: TGCAGTGCTAGTGCCAGGGCAACACGGCTGGGCTATGAGCAGTTCTTC; CDR3aa: CSASARATRLGYEQFF
abundance: few; j_gene: TRBJ1-1; v_gene: TRBV30; d_gene: NA; CDR3nt: TGTGCCTGGAGTGTACGGGGAACTGAAGCTTTCTTT; CDR3aa: CAWSVRGTEAFF
abundance: NA; j_gene: TRBJ2-3; v_gene: TRBV10-3; d_gene: NA; CDR3nt: TGTGCCATCAGTGCTCGGCAAGAAACTAGCACAGATACGCAGTATTTT; CDR3aa: CAISARQETSTDTQYF
abundance: NA; j_gene: TRBJ1-1; v_gene: TRBV2; d_gene: NA; CDR3nt: TGTGCCAGCAGTGGACAGGCGAACACTGAAGCTTTCTTT; CDR3aa: CASSGQANTEAFF
abundance: NA; j_gene: TRBJ2-5; v_gene: TRBV12-3/TRBV12-4; d_gene: NA; CDR3nt: TGTGCCAGCAGTTCCCGGGGGACTTTCAAGGCGGAGACCCAGTACTTC; CDR3aa: CASSSRGTFKAETQYF
abundance: NA; j_gene: TRBJ1-2; v_gene: TRBV6-2/TRBV6-3; d_gene: NA; CDR3nt: TGTGCCAGCAGTCAGATAGCTAACTATGGCTACACCTTC; CDR3aa: CASSQIANYGYTF
abundance: once; j_gene: TRBJ1-2; v_gene: TRBV6-5; d_gene: TRBD1; CDR3nt: TGTGCCGGCAGTTACTGGAAGGGGGCGGGTGGCTACACCTTC; CDR3aa: CAGSYWKGAGGYTF
abundance: few; j_gene: TRBJ2-1; v_gene: TRBV7-2; d_gene: NA; CDR3nt: TGTGCCAGCAGCTTAACAGGTTCCCCATCCCACAATGAGCAGTTCTTC; CDR3aa: CASSLTGSPSHNEQFF
abundance: NA; j_gene: TRBJ1-1; v_gene: TRBV4-2; d_gene: NA; CDR3nt: TGTGCCAGCAGCCAAGATTCTCACGGAGACACTGAAGCTTTCTTT; CDR3aa: CASSQDSHGDTEAFF
abundance: NA; j_gene: TRBJ2-1; v_gene: TRBV20-1; d_gene: TRBD2; CDR3nt: TGCAGTGCCCAGAGAACTAGCGGGGATAATGAGCAGTTCTTC; CDR3aa: CSAQRTSGDNEQFF
abundance: NA; j_gene: TRBJ1-1; v_gene: TRBV7-9; d_gene: NA; CDR3nt: TGTGCCAGCAGCCCTCCTGCCAGGTCCTCGAACACTGAAGCTTTCTTT; CDR3aa: CASSPPARSSNTEAFF
abundance: NA; j_gene: TRBJ2-1; v_gene: TRBV29-1; d_gene: NA; CDR3nt: TGCAGCGGCTCACGGCCGTTCGTTGAGCAGTTCTTC; CDR3aa: CSGSRPFVEQFF
abundance: NA; j_gene: TRBJ2-7; v_gene: TRBV6-2/TRBV6-3; d_gene: TRBD2; CDR3nt: TGTGCCAGCAGTTACAAGGGACTAGCGGGATACGAGCAGTACTTC; CDR3aa: CASSYKGLAGYEQYF
abundance: NA; j_gene: TRBJ2-1; v_gene: TRBV5-5; d_gene: TRBD1; CDR3nt: TGTGCCAGCAGAGCCGGGACAGGGGGTTTTGATCCGTTCTTC; CDR3aa: CASRAGTGGFDPFF
abundance: few; j_gene: TRBJ2-1; v_gene: TRBV6-5; d_gene: TRBD2; CDR3nt: TGTGCCAGCAGTTCCCCTATAGCGGGAGGGCCCTCCAATGAGCAGTTCTTC; CDR3aa: CASSSPIAGGPSNEQFF
abundance: NA; j_gene: TRBJ2-1; v_gene: TRBV20-1; d_gene: NA; CDR3nt: TGCAGTGCTAGAGATCTTATACTGGTTGGAGGGTACCCCCACAATGAGCAGTTCTTC; CDR3aa: CSARDLILVGGYPHNEQFF
abundance: once; j_gene: TRBJ2-5; v_gene: TRBV2; d_gene: NA; CDR3nt: TGTGCCAGCAAGGCAGCCGGAGAGACCCAGTACTTC; CDR3aa: CASKAAGETQYF
abundance: NA; j_gene: TRBJ1-1; v_gene: TRBV20-1; d_gene: NA; CDR3nt: TGCAGTGCTAGAGATAGGGGGATGACTGAAGCTTTCTTT; CDR3aa: CSARDRGMTEAFF
abundance: NA; j_gene: TRBJ2-5; v_gene: TRBV20-1; d_gene: NA; CDR3nt: TGCAGTGCTAATCGTGCAGCTCGAGAGACCCAGTACTTC; CDR3aa: CSANRAARETQYF
abundance: many; j_gene: TRBJ2-7; v_gene: TRBV11-2; d_gene: NA; CDR3nt: TGTGCCAGCAGAGGGCCGGGAACCTACGAGCAGTACTTC; CDR3aa: CASRGPGTYEQYF
abundance: NA; j_gene: TRBJ2-3; v_gene: TRBV9; d_gene: TRBD2; CDR3nt: TGTGCCAGCAGCGGAGCCGCCGGGACTAGCGGGAGCGCAGATACGCAGTATTTT; CDR3aa: CASSGAAGTSGSADTQYF